This TCR beta chain was sequenced in a study of cytomegalovirus exposure and HLA in healthy donors. Overall study context: One earlier analysis, a look at some 180 million T cells, found some 110 million unique TCR beta sequences. Unique TCRs numbering around 85 million, obtained from HLA-typed donors, made up an early data release.

The V segment lost 3 bases and the J segment 0 bases; nucleotides outside the gene matches: 28. The CDR3 is made up of 24 amino acids. Per germline, CDR1 SGDLS and CDR2 YYNGEE. The PCR contained 60 Vbeta and 13 Jbeta primers. The repertoire was sequenced with immunoSEQ multiplex PCR; TCRdb's copy has only in-frame clones and lacks some. The sample yields around 90,000 clones, 70% to 80% seen once. The clonotype was recovered from a young man in good health and CMV-seronegative. The source material was PBMCs. The chain is built from TRBV9 and TRBJ2-1; 9 bases are a match to TRBD1. As DNA, the CDR3 is TGTGCCAGCAGCGCCCCCCTATCTATGGGGACAGGGCCTCCCGATAAGAGCTCCTACAATGAGCAGTTCTTC. Residues: CASSAPLSMGTGPPDKSSYNEQFF.